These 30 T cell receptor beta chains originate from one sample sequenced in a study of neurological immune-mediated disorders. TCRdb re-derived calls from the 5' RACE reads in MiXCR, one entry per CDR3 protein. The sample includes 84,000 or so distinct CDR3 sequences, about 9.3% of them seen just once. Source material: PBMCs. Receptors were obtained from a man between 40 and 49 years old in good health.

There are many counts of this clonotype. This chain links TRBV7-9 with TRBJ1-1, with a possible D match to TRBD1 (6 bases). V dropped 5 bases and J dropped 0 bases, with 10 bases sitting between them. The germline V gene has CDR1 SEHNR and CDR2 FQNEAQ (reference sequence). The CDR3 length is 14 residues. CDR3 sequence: CASSIGQLNTEAFF. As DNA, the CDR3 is TGTGCCAGCAGCATAGGACAGTTGAACACTGAAGCTTTCTTT.

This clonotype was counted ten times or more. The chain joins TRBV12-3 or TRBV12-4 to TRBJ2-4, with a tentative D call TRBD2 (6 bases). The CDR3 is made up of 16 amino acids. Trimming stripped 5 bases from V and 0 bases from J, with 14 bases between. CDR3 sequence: CASSLSGRLAKNIQYF. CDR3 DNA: TGTGCCAGCAGTCTTAGCGGTAGATTAGCCAAAAACATTCAGTACTTC.

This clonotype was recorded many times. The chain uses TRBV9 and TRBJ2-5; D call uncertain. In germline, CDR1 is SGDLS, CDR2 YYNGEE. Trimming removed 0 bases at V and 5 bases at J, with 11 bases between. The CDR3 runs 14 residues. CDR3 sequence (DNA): TGTGCCAGCAGCGTAGCTCCCCAGGCGGAGACCCAGTACTTC. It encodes CASSVAPQAETQYF.

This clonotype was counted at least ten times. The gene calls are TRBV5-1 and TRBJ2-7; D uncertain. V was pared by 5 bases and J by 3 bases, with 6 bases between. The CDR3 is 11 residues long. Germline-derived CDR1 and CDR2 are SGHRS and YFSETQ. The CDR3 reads CASRGIYEQYF. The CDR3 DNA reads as TGCGCCAGCAGGGGAATCTACGAGCAGTACTTC.

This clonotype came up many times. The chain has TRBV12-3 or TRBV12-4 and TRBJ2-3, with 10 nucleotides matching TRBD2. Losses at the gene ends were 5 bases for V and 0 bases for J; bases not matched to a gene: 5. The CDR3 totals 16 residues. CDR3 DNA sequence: TGTGCCAGCAGTCTACTAGCGGGGCCCAGCACAGATACGCAGTATTTT. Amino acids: CASSLLAGPSTDTQYF.

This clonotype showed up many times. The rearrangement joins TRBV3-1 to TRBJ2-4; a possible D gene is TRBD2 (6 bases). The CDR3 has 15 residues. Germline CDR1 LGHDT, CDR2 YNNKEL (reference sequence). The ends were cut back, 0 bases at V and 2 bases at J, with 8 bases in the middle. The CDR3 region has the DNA TGTGCCAGCAGCCAAGATGGGGGGACCAAAAACATTCAGTACTTC. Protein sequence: CASSQDGGTKNIQYF.

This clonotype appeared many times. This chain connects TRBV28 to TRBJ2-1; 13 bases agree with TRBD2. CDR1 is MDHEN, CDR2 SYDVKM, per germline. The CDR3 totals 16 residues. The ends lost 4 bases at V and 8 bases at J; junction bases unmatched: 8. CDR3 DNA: TGTGCCAGCAGTTCCCCACTAGCGGGAGGGCCCCATGAGCAGTTCTTC. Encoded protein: CASSSPLAGGPHEQFF.

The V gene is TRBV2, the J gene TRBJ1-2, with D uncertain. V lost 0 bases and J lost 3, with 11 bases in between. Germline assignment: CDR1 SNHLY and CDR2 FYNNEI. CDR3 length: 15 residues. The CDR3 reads CASSEAEGQDYGYTF. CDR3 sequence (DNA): TGTGCCAGCAGTGAAGCGGAAGGGCAGGACTATGGCTACACCTTC.

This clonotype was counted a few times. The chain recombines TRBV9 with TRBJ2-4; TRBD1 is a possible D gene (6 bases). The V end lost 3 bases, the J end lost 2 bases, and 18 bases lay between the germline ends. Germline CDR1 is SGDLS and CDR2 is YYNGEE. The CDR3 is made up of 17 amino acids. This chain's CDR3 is CASSAPLGALSKNIQYF. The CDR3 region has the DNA TGTGCCAGCAGCGCTCCTCTGGGGGCTCTATCCAAAAACATTCAGTACTTC.

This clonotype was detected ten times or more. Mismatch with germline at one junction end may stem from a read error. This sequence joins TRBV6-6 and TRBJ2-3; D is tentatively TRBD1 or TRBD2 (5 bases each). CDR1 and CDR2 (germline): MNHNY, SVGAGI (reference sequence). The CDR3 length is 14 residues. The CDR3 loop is CATSSGGNTDTQYF. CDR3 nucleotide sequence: TGTGCCACCAGTTCTGGGGGTAACACAGATACGCAGTATTTT.

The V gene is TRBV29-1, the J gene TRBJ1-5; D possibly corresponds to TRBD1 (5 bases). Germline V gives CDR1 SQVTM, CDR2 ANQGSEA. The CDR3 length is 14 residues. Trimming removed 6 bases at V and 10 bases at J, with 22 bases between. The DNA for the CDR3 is TGCAGCGTCCCGAGACCACATGCCAGGGATCCCCAGCATTTT. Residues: CSVPRPHARDPQHF.

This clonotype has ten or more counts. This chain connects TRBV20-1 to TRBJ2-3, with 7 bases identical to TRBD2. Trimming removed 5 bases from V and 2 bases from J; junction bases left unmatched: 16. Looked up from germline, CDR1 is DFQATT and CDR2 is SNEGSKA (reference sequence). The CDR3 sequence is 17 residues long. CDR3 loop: CSAPRLGLAENTDTQYF. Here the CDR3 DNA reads TGCAGTGCTCCTCGGCTAGGGCTAGCGGAAAACACAGATACGCAGTATTTT.

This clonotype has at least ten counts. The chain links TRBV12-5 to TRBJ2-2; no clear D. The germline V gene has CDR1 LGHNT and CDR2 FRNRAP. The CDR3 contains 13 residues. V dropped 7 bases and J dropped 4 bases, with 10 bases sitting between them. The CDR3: CASAPLGTGELFF. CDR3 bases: TGTGCTAGTGCCCCGCTGGGCACCGGGGAGCTGTTTTTT.

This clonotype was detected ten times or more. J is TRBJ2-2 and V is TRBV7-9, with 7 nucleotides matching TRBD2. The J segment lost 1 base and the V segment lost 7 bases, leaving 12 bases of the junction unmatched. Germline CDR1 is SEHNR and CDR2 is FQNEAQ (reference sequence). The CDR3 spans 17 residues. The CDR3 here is CASTVTSALGNTGELFF. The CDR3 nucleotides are TGTGCCAGCACCGTCACTAGCGCCCTCGGGAACACCGGGGAGCTGTTTTTT.

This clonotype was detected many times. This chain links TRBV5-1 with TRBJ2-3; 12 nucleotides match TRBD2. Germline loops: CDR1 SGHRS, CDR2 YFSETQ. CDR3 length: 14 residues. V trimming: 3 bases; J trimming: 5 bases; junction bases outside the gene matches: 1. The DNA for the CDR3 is TGCGCCAGCAGCTCGACTAGCGGGGGAGATACGCAGTATTTT. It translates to CASSSTSGGDTQYF.

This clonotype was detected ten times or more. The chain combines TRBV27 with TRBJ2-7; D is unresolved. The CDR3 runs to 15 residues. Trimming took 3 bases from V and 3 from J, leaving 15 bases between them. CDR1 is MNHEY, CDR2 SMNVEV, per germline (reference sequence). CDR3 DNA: TGTGCCAGCAGTTTCTTCGCTGGCGGAGTCTACGAGCAGTACTTC. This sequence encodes CASSFFAGGVYEQYF.

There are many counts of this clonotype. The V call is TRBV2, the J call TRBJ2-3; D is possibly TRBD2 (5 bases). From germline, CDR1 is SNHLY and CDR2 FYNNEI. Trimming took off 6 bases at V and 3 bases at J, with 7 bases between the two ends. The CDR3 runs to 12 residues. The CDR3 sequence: CASRPGTDTQYF. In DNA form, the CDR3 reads TGTGCCAGCAGACCGGGGACAGATACGCAGTATTTT.

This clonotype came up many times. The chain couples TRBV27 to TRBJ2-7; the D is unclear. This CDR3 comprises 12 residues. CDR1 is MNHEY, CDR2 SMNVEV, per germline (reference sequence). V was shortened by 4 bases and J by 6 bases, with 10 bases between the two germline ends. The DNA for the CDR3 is TGTGCCAGCAGTTCCGGCTCGGCCGAGCAGTACTTC. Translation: CASSSGSAEQYF.

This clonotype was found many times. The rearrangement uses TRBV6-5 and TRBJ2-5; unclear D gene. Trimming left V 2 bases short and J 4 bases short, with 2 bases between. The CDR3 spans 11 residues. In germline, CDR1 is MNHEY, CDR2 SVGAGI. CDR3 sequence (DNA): TGTGCCAGCAGTTACGGAGAGACCCAGTACTTC. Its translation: CASSYGETQYF.

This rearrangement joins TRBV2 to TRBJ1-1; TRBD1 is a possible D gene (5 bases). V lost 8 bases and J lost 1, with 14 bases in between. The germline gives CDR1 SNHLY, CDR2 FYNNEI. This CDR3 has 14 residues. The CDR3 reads CASSVGQKNTEAFF. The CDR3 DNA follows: TGTGCCAGCTCCGTTGGACAAAAGAACACTGAAGCTTTCTTT. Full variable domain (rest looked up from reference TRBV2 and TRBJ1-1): EPEVTQTPSHQVTQMGQEVILRCVPISNHLYFYWYRQILGQKVEFLVSFYNNEISEKSEIFDDQFSVERPDGSNFTLKIRSTKLEDSAMYFCASSVGQKNTEAFFGQGTRLTVV.

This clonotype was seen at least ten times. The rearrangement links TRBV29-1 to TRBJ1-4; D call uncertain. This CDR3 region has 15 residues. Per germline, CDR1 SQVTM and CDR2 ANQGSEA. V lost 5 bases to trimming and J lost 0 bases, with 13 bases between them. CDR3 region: CSVLPGHATNEKLFF. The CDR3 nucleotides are TGCAGCGTTCTTCCAGGCCATGCAACTAATGAAAAACTGTTTTTT. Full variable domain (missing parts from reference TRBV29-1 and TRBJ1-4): SAVISQKPSRDICQRGTSLTIQCQVDSQVTMMFWYRQQPGQSLTLIATANQGSEATYESGFVIDKFPISRPNLTFSTLTVSNMSPEDSSIYLCSVLPGHATNEKLFFGSGTQLSVL.

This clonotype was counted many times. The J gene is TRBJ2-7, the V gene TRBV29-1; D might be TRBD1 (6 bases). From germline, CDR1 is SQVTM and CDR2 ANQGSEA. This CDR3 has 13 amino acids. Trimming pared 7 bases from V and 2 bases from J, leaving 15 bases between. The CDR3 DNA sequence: TGCAGCGCCCGGGACACCCTAGCCTACGAGCAGTACTTC. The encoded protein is CSARDTLAYEQYF.

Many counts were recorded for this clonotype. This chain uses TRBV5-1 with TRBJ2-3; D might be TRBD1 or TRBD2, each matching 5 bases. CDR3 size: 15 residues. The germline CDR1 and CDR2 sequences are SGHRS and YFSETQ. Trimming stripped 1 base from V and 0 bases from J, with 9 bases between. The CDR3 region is CASSLSGASTDTQYF. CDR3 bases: TGCGCCAGCAGCTTGTCCGGGGCTAGCACAGATACGCAGTATTTT.

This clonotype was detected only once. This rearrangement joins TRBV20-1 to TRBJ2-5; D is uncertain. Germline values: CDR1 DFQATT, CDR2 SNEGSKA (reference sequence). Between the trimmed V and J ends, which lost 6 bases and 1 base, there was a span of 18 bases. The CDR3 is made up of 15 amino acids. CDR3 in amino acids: CSAPSPSGLQETQYF. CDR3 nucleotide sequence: TGCAGTGCCCCCTCTCCGTCCGGGCTCCAAGAGACCCAGTACTTC.

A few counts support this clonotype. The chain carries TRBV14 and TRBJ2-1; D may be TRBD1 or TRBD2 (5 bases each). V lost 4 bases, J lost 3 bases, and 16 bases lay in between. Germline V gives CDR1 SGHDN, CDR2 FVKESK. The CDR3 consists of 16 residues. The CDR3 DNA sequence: TGTGCCAGCAGCCCCTTAAGGGACGGAATCTACAATGAGCAGTTCTTC. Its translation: CASSPLRDGIYNEQFF.

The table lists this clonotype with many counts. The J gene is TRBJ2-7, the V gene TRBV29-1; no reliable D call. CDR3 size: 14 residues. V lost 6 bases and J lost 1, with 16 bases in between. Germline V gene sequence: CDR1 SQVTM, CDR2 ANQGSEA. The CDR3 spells CSVHLGSSSYEQYF. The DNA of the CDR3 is TGCAGCGTCCACCTTGGGTCCTCTTCCTACGAGCAGTACTTC.

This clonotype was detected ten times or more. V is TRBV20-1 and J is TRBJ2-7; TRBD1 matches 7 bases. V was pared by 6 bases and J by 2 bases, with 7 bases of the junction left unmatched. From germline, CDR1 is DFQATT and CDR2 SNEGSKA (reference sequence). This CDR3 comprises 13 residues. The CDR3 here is CSAVTGSPYEQYF. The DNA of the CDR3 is TGCAGTGCCGTGACAGGGAGCCCCTACGAGCAGTACTTC.

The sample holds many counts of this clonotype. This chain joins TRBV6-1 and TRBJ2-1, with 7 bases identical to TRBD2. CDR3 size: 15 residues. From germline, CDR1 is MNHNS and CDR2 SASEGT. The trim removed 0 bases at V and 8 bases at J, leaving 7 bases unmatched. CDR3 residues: CASSEARGLLYEQFF. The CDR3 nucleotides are TGTGCCAGCAGTGAAGCTCGGGGACTATTATATGAGCAGTTCTTC.

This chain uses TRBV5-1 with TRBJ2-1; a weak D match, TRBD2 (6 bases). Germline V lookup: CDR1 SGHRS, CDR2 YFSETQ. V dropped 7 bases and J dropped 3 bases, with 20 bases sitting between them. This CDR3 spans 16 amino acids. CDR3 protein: CASGEIPGLGYNEQFF. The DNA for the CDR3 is TGCGCCAGCGGCGAGATCCCGGGACTGGGCTACAATGAGCAGTTCTTC. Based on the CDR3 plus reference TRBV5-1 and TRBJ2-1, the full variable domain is KAGVTQTPRYLIKTRGQQVTLSCSPISGHRSVSWYQQTPGQGLQFLFEYFSETQRNKGNFPGRFSGRQFSNSRSEMNVSTLELGDSALYLCASGEIPGLGYNEQFFGPGTRLTVL.

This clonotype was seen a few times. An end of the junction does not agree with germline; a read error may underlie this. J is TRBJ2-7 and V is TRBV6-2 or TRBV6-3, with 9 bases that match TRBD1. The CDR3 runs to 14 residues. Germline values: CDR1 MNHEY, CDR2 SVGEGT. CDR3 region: CASSYRADTGGINF. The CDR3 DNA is TGTGCCAGCAGTTACCGTGCCGACACAGGGGGCATCAACTTC.